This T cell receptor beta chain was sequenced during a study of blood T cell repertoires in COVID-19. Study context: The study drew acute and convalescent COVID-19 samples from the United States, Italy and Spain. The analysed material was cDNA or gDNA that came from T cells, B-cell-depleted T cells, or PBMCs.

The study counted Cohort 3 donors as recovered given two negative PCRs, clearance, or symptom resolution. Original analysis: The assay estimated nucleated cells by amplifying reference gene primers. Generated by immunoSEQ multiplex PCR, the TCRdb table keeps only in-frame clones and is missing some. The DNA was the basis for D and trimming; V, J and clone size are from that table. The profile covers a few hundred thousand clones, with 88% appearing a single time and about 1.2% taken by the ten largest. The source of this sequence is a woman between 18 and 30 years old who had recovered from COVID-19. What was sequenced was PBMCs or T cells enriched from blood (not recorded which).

CDR3 nucleotide sequence: TGCAGCGTTCTGACAGGGTGGGGAGAGACCCAGTACTTC. This codes for CSVLTGWGETQYF. The genes are TRBV29-1 and TRBJ2-5, with TRBD1 matching 7 bases. The CDR3 is 13 residues long. The V segment lost 5 bases and the J segment 4 bases; nucleotides outside the gene matches: 7. Per the germline V gene, CDR1 is SQVTM and CDR2 is ANQGSEA.